The sequence of this T cell receptor beta chain was determined in a study of shared clonotypes between healthy human individuals. The study, taken as a whole, reports: Sampling covered blood only; tissue repertoires likely differ. Represented diversity, genetic and exposure-history alike, was limited by few donors.

It was at deep level that the assay was run. Clones were read by immunoSEQ multiplex PCR, and TCRdb kept only the in-frame ones, dropping some. The sample lists 450,000 to 500,000 clones, 70% to 80% occurring once. Deletions cut 0 bases from V and 7 bases from J, with 7 bases between. CDR1 and CDR2 (germline): SGHNT, YYREEE (reference sequence). The CDR3 consists of 12 residues. Tens of millions of PBMCs were counted before genomic DNA extraction. This clone was picked up a small number of times. What it recognizes is unknown. The sequence was collected from a middle-aged woman in good health. Some clones in this sample may be carry-over from other donors' samples. The sequenced sample was PBMCs. The chain recombines TRBV5-4 with TRBJ1-2, with D unclear. The chain's CDR3 is CASSLDGSGYTF. The CDR3, as DNA: TGTGCCAGCAGCTTGGACGGATCTGGCTACACCTTC.